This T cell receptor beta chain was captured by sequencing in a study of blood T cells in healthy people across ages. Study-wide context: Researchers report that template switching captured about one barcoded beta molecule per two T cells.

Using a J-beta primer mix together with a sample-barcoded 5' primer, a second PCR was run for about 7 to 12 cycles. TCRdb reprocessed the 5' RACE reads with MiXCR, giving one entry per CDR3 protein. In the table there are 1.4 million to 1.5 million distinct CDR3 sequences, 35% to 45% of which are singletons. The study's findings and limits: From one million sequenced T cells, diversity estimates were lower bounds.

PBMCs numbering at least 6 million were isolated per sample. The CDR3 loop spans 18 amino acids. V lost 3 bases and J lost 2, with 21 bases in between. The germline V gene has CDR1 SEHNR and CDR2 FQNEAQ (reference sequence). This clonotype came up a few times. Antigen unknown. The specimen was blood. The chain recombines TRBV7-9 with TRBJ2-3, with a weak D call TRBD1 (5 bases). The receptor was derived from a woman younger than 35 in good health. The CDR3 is CASSFGPRQIGATDTQYF. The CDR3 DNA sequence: TGTGCCAGCAGCTTTGGGCCCAGACAAATAGGGGCCACAGATACGCAGTATTTT.